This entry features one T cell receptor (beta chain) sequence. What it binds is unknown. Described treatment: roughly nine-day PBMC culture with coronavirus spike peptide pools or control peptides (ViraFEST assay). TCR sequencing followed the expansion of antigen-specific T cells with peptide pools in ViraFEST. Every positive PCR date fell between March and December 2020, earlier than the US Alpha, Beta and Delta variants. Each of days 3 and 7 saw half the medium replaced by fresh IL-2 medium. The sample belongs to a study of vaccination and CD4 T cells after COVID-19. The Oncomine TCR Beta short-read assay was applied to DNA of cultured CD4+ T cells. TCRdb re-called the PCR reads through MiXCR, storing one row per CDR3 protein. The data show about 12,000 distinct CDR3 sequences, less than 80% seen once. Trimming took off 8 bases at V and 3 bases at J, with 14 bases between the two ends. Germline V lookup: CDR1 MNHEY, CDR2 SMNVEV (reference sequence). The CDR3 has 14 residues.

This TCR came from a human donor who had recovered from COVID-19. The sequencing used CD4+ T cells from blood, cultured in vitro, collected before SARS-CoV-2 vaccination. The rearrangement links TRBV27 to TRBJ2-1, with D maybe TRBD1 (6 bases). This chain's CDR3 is CASWTRDNYNEQFF. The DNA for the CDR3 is TGTGCCAGCTGGACGAGGGACAACTACAATGAGCAGTTCTTC.